This is a list of T cell receptor beta chains from one sample in a study of CD8 T cells in Susac syndrome. Each CDR3 protein is one row after TCRdb ran MiXCR on the immunoSEQ multiplex PCR reads. The profile covers 250,000 to 300,000 distinct CDR3 sequences, with 65% to 90% appearing a single time and roughly 0.21% taken by the ten largest. Sequenced sample: CD8+ T cells from PBMCs. These receptors came from a human donor with multiple sclerosis. Each CDR3 is given with its conserved first and last residue. Each record gives: CDR3 protein, CDR3 DNA, J gene, D gene, clone size, V gene. A D gene is named only where the DNA matches it firmly. Some rows have no size entry. The others give once, few or many, or a class for an expanded clone.

CASRLLPGQGNYGYTF TGTGCCAGCAGACTATTACCGGGACAGGGGAACTATGGCTACACCTTC TRBJ1-2 TRBD1 . TRBV6-1
CSANYGYTF TGCAGTGCTAACTATGGCTACACCTTC TRBJ1-2 . . TRBV20-1
CASSQDGQSGRYEQYF TGTGCCAGCAGCCAAGATGGTCAGAGCGGGCGCTACGAGCAGTACTTC TRBJ2-7 . . TRBV4-2
CSVETGASNYGYTF TGCAGCGTTGAGACAGGGGCTAGTAACTATGGCTACACCTTC TRBJ1-2 TRBD1 . TRBV29-1
CASSGFRGRAQEQYF TGTGCCAGCAGTGGGTTCCGCGGGAGGGCCCAAGAGCAGTACTTC TRBJ2-7 TRBD2 . TRBV12-3/TRBV12-4
CASSVLGTGALMNTEAFF TGTGCCAGCAGTGTTCTAGGGACAGGGGCGTTAATGAACACTGAAGCTTTCTTT TRBJ1-1 TRBD1 . TRBV6-1
CASSYRGSYYGYTF TGTGCCAGCAGTTACCGCGGGAGCTACTATGGCTACACCTTC TRBJ1-2 . . TRBV6-2/TRBV6-3
CASSQDLIQGAKNIQYF TGCGCCAGCAGCCAAGATCTTATCCAGGGAGCCAAAAACATTCAGTACTTC TRBJ2-4 . . TRBV4-3
CASSLPPGPDTYEQYF TGTGCCAGCAGCCTCCCCCCGGGGCCCGACACCTACGAGCAGTACTTC TRBJ2-7 . . TRBV7-9
CATSDSSLKRGRNNEQFF TGTGCCACCAGCGACTCTAGCTTGAAGCGGGGGAGAAACAATGAGCAGTTCTTC TRBJ2-1 TRBD2 . TRBV24-1
CASSDRSTNYGYTF TGTGCCAGCTCAGACAGAAGCACTAACTATGGCTACACCTTC TRBJ1-2 . . TRBV27
CASTLAGGLTSVSYEQYF TGTGCCAGCACCTTAGCGGGAGGCCTAACGTCCGTCTCCTACGAGCAGTACTTC TRBJ2-7 TRBD2 . TRBV11-2
CASGPSAGDNEQFF TGTGCCAGCGGCCCTAGTGCCGGGGACAATGAGCAGTTCTTC TRBJ2-1 . . TRBV7-9
CAWSVHQGDGYGYTF TGTGCCTGGAGTGTACACCAGGGGGACGGGTATGGCTACACCTTC TRBJ1-2 TRBD1 once TRBV30
CASSPTLYEQYF TGTGCCAGCAGCCCCACCCTTTACGAGCAGTACTTC TRBJ2-7 . . TRBV14
CATSNTGNTGELFF TGTGCCACCAGCAATACAGGGAACACCGGGGAGCTGTTTTTT TRBJ2-2 . . TRBV15
CASSRGGLSYEQYF TGTGCCAGCAGCCGTGGCGGTTTGAGCTACGAGCAGTACTTC TRBJ2-7 . once TRBV5-6
CASSQTDLGQPQHF TGTGCCAGCAGCCAGACAGACCTCGGTCAGCCCCAGCATTTT TRBJ1-5 . . TRBV11-2
CASSSGQGARYEQYF TGTGCCAGCAGCTCGGGACAGGGGGCTCGCTACGAGCAGTACTTC TRBJ2-7 TRBD1 . TRBV27
CASSVLAGNTGELFF TGTGCCAGCAGCGTACTAGCGGGAAACACCGGGGAGCTGTTTTTT TRBJ2-2 TRBD2 . TRBV9
CASTFETGTSGSPYEQYF TGTGCCAGCACCTTCGAAACCGGGACTAGCGGGAGTCCCTACGAGCAGTACTTC TRBJ2-7 TRBD2 . TRBV2
CASSLATAEKLFF TGTGCCAGCAGTTTAGCGACAGCTGAAAAACTGTTTTTT TRBJ1-4 . . TRBV27
CASSVGTDSGNTIYF TGTGCCAGCAGTGTTGGGACCGACTCTGGAAACACCATATATTTT TRBJ1-3 . . TRBV28
CASSIDLEDYGYTF TGTGCCAGTAGTATAGATCTGGAAGATTATGGCTACACCTTC TRBJ1-2 . . TRBV19
CASSSIADGNTGELFF TGTGCCAGCAGCTCAATAGCGGACGGGAACACCGGGGAGCTGTTTTTT TRBJ2-2 . . TRBV5-6
CSVLHRGDYTF TGCAGCGTCTTACACAGGGGGGACTACACCTTC TRBJ1-2 TRBD1 . TRBV29-1
CASSFDGNQPQHF TGTGCCAGCAGTTTCGACGGAAATCAGCCCCAGCATTTT TRBJ1-5 . few TRBV7-9
CASSMGGLYNEQFF TGTGCCAGTAGCATGGGGGGGCTCTACAATGAGCAGTTCTTC TRBJ2-1 . . TRBV19
CASSFWGLAGGFREQYF TGTGCCAGCAGCTTTTGGGGGCTAGCGGGAGGCTTTCGGGAGCAGTACTTC TRBJ2-7 TRBD2 . TRBV5-8
CASSQDRTGGSNEQFF TGCGCCAGCAGCCAAGATCGGACAGGGGGCTCGAATGAGCAGTTCTTC TRBJ2-1 TRBD1 . TRBV4-3
CASSPTSGREYQETQYF TGTGCCAGCAGCCCTACTAGCGGGAGAGAGTACCAAGAGACCCAGTACTTC TRBJ2-5 TRBD2 . TRBV28
CASSLTLGFLPTGLVNYGYTF TGCGCCAGCAGCTTGACCCTCGGGTTCTTACCGACAGGGTTAGTGAACTATGGCTACACCTTC TRBJ1-2 TRBD1 . TRBV5-1
CASSLSSGTRSYEQYF TGTGCCAGCAGCTTATCAAGTGGGACTAGGAGCTACGAGCAGTACTTC TRBJ2-7 TRBD2 once TRBV7-9
CASIVTGNIQYF TGTGCCAGCATTGTGACAGGGAACATTCAGTACTTC TRBJ2-4 TRBD1 . TRBV2
CASSHRHTRNEQFF TGTGCCAGCAGCCACCGACACACCCGAAATGAGCAGTTCTTC TRBJ2-1 . . TRBV14
CASGTSSGPLYYEQYF TGCGCCAGCGGAACCTCTTCCGGACCCCTCTACTACGAGCAGTACTTC TRBJ2-7 . . TRBV5-1
CASSQPGFYEQYF TGTGCCAGCAGCCAACCGGGATTCTACGAGCAGTACTTC TRBJ2-7 . . TRBV3-1
CASSLDIGLNNEQFF TGTGCCAGTAGCCTCGACATAGGCCTCAACAATGAGCAGTTCTTC TRBJ2-1 . . TRBV19
CSVRGPYNEQFF TGCAGTGTGCGTGGGCCCTACAATGAGCAGTTCTTC TRBJ2-1 . few TRBV20-1
CASSVVETGIGEQYF TGTGCCAGCAGCGTAGTTGAGACAGGAATAGGCGAGCAGTACTTC TRBJ2-7 . . TRBV9
CATSSETATNEKLFF TGTGCCACCAGCAGCGAGACTGCAACTAATGAAAAACTGTTTTTT TRBJ1-4 . . TRBV15
CASSLGGSGLAGLDTQYF TGTGCCAGCAGCTTAGGAGGGTCGGGACTAGCGGGTTTAGATACGCAGTATTTT TRBJ2-3 TRBD2 . TRBV11-2
CASSNRDTNQPQHF TGTGCCAGCAGCAACAGGGACACCAATCAGCCCCAGCATTTT TRBJ1-5 . . TRBV7-9
CASSQTPGTGVGEQYF TGTGCCAGCAGCCAAACCCCCGGGACAGGGGTTGGCGAGCAGTACTTC TRBJ2-7 TRBD1 . TRBV7-9
CAISESASRSETQYF TGTGCCATCAGTGAGTCGGCGAGCCGGTCAGAGACCCAGTACTTC TRBJ2-5 . . TRBV10-3
CASTQRPGTGNTSEQFF TGTGCCAGCACCCAGCGACCCGGGACAGGGAACACGAGTGAGCAGTTCTTC TRBJ2-1 TRBD1 . TRBV6-1
CSVDAETGELFF TGCAGCGTTGATGCTGAAACCGGGGAGCTGTTTTTT TRBJ2-2 . . TRBV29-1
CASSLTARLYSNQPQHF TGTGCCAGCAGTTTAACCGCCAGGCTGTATAGCAATCAGCCCCAGCATTTT TRBJ1-5 . . TRBV27
CASSYSRQFMNTEAFF TGTGCCAGCAGTTACTCTAGACAGTTCATGAACACTGAAGCTTTCTTT TRBJ1-1 . . TRBV6-2/TRBV6-3
CASSLLAGGSETQYF TGTGCCAGCAGCTTACTAGCGGGAGGGTCAGAGACCCAGTACTTC TRBJ2-5 TRBD2 . TRBV11-3
CASSSWRGLTDTQYF TGTGCCAGCAGTTCCTGGCGAGGACTCACAGATACGCAGTATTTT TRBJ2-3 . . TRBV12-3/TRBV12-4
CASSTGQGSGTEAFF TGTGCCAGCAGCACGGGACAGGGGTCTGGCACTGAAGCTTTCTTT TRBJ1-1 TRBD1 . TRBV9
CAILGVHGNSPLHF TGTGCCATACTCGGAGTTCACGGGAATTCACCCCTCCACTTT TRBJ1-6 . . TRBV28